These 8 T cell receptor beta chains share one sample of origin, sequenced in a study of blood T cells in healthy people across ages. The authors ran a second PCR of about 7 to 11 cycles using a sample-barcoded 5' primer and a J-beta primer mix. One entry per CDR3 protein, called by TCRdb with MiXCR from the 5' RACE reads. The sample records about 1 million distinct CDR3 sequences, more than 40% being singletons. Sequenced material: blood. These TCRs come from a woman aged 55-69 years in good health.

The chain carries TRBV5-1 and TRBJ2-7; D perhaps matches TRBD2 (7 bases). V gave up 5 bases and J gave up 5 bases, with 17 bases separating them. CDR1 is SGHRS and CDR2 is YFSETQ in the germline V gene. The CDR3 loop spans 14 amino acids. CDR3: CASSAGALVDEQYF. In DNA, the CDR3 is TGCGCCAGCAGTGCGGGGGCATTAGTCGACGAGCAGTACTTC.

This chain joins TRBV15 and TRBJ1-4; TRBD1 aligns across 7 bases. The ends lost 4 bases at V and 2 bases at J; junction bases unmatched: 7. This CDR3 contains 16 residues. Germline V gene lookup returns CDR1 LNHNV and CDR2 YYDKDF (reference sequence). The CDR3 sequence: CATSTDRATTNEKLFF. CDR3 bases: TGTGCCACCAGCACAGACAGGGCGACTACTAATGAAAAACTGTTTTTT. The variable domain in full, completed from reference TRBV15 and TRBJ1-4, reads DAMVIQNPRYQVTQFGKPVTLSCSQTLNHNVMYWYQQKSSQAPKLLFHYYDKDFNNEADTPDNFQSRRPNTSFCFLDIRSPGLGDTAMYLCATSTDRATTNEKLFFGSGTQLSVL.

This clonotype has only a few counts. V gene TRBV7-2 combines with J gene TRBJ2-5; D is ambiguous. V was cut by 0 bases and J by 11 bases, with 13 bases left in between. Germline V gives CDR1 SGHTA, CDR2 FQGNSA. The CDR3 spans 13 residues. The CDR3 loop is CASSLALENEQYF. As DNA, the CDR3 is TGTGCCAGCAGCTTAGCTTTAGAGAATGAGCAGTACTTC.

This chain connects TRBV15 to TRBJ2-1; 7 bases are a match to TRBD2. Germline V gives CDR1 LNHNV, CDR2 YYDKDF (reference sequence). This CDR3 spans 15 amino acids. V dropped 1 base and J dropped 4; count of bases not matched to a gene: 4. CDR3 nucleotides: TGTGCCACCAGCAGAGGGGAGGGCCCATACAATGAGCAGTTCTTC. Its protein product is CATSRGEGPYNEQFF.

The chain links TRBV20-1 to TRBJ2-5; TRBD1 matches 8 bases. J gave up 3 bases and V 1 base, and 10 bases lay outside the gene matches. This CDR3 is built from 16 residues. CDR1 is DFQATT, CDR2 SNEGSKA, per germline (reference sequence). As DNA, the CDR3 is TGCAGTGCTAGAGTCGCTCCCGGGACAGGAGAAGAGACCCAGTACTTC. This sequence encodes CSARVAPGTGEETQYF.

This sequence joins TRBV12-3 or TRBV12-4 and TRBJ2-5; perhaps TRBD1 as D (6 bases). V was cut by 7 bases and J by 11 bases, with 23 bases left in between. The CDR3 spans 14 residues. The chain's CDR3 is CASTLRNRAGEQYF. The CDR3 bases are TGTGCCAGCACCCTTCGAAACAGGGCAGGTGAGCAGTACTTC.

About this clonotype itself: The junction departs from germline at one end; a sequencing error may be responsible. The chain has TRBV10-3 and TRBJ2-7; D not resolved. The CDR3 has 12 residues. Germline CDR1 and CDR2: ENHRY and SYGVKD. CDR3 DNA sequence: TGTGCCATCGGTGAGATTTACAATGAGCAGTACTTC. Amino acids: CAIGEIYNEQYF.

The chain is built from TRBV6-5 and TRBJ1-2; TRBD1 aligns across 8 bases. CDR1 is MNHEY and CDR2 is SVGAGI in the germline V gene. The CDR3 sequence is 13 residues long. J gave up 6 bases and V 6 bases, and 6 bases lay outside the gene matches. CDR3 loop: CASRGTGGNGYTF. The DNA of the CDR3 is TGTGCCAGCAGGGGGACAGGAGGAAATGGCTACACCTTC.